This paragraph reports one T cell receptor (beta chain). The antigen remains unidentified. TCRdb reprocessed the 5' RACE reads and stores each CDR3 protein as one record, lacking DNA. The record lists around 370,000 distinct CDR3 sequences, of which the ten most abundant hold 2% to 3%. This sample was taken from a study of monozygotic twins with inflammatory bowel disease. Study findings and constraints: What may have added variability to patient repertoires is that immunosuppressive treatments differed.

CDR3 length equals 15 residues. Per the germline V gene, CDR1 is KGHDR and CDR2 is SFDVKD. The gene calls are TRBV24-1 and TRBJ2-5; no DNA is available, so the TRBD2 call from TCRdb remains unchecked. This TCR was recovered from a human donor with ulcerative colitis or Crohn's disease, or a healthy co-twin of an affected twin (not recorded which). The sequencing input was blood. The CDR3 sequence is CATSDGGDFQETQYF.